This TCR beta chain was captured by sequencing in a study of cytomegalovirus exposure and HLA in healthy donors. A remark on this clone: Antigen: not known.

Findings of the study overall: TCR beta chains numbering some 160 were designated cytomegalovirus-associated.

This CDR3 region has 16 residues. V dropped 0 bases and J dropped 2 bases, with 14 bases sitting between them. Germline V gives CDR1 SGHRS, CDR2 YFSETQ. The study ran its PCR with 60 Vbeta and 13 Jbeta primers. Only in-frame clones appear in the TCRdb table, and some are missing; sequencing was by immunoSEQ multiplex PCR. The data contain some 200,000 clones, 60% to 85% of them singletons. The rearrangement joins TRBV5-1 to TRBJ2-5; TRBD2 is a possible D gene (7 bases). The TCR was taken from a man aged 35-49 years in good health and CMV-seronegative. Material for sequencing was PBMCs. CDR3 nucleotides: TGCGCCAGCAGCTTGGTCACGGGGGGCCTTCAAGAGACCCAGTACTTC. It encodes CASSLVTGGLQETQYF.